Detailed here is one T cell receptor (beta chain). Produced via immunoSEQ multiplex PCR; TCRdb's table is partial and in-frame only. The table records about 250,000 clones, around 87% of them present only once. The sample's treatment: 15 to 20 received Ad26.COV2.S at low or high dose, single or two shots; 5 received placebo; per-sample allocation not given. Sampling took place 63 days after the first vaccine or placebo injection. This CDR3 has 15 amino acids. The J segment lost 4 bases and the V segment lost 4 bases, leaving 7 bases of the junction unmatched. The germline V gene encodes CDR1 SGDLS and CDR2 YYNGEE. The sample belongs to a study of Ad26.COV2.S vaccination and SARS-CoV-2 variants.

The rearrangement uses TRBV9 and TRBJ1-4; 7 bases line up with TRBD1. This receptor was identified in a person between 18 and 65 years old who received the Ad26.COV2.S COVID-19 vaccine or a placebo. The material sequenced was peripheral blood, taken in a trial of Ad26.COV2.S vaccine versus placebo. CDR3 in DNA: TGTGCCAGCAGCCCTGGACAGGTTTATAATGAAAAACTGTTTTTT. Its translation is CASSPGQVYNEKLFF.